Sequencing of this TCR beta chain was carried out in a study of blood T cells in healthy people across ages. This clonotype was recorded a few times. The CDR3 sequence is 15 residues long. Trimming cost V 5 bases and J 6 bases; bases outside gene matches: 9. Germline CDR1 SGHTA, CDR2 FQGTGA. A second PCR, run for roughly 7 to 11 cycles, used a sample-barcoded 5' primer plus a J-beta primer mix. Each cDNA molecule was tagged by a template-switch adaptor that had 12 random nucleotides. Sequencing recovered at least 2.5 million CDR3-containing paired-end reads from each sample. TCRdb re-called the 5' RACE reads with MiXCR, one entry per CDR3 protein. The sample includes 1.5 million to 2 million distinct CDR3 sequences, about 50% seen only once; the top ten take more than 2%.

The specimen was blood. This chain joins TRBV7-3 and TRBJ2-3, with 9 bases matching TRBD1. The receptor comes from a woman in her thirties or forties in good health. CDR3 sequence (DNA): TGTGCCAGCAGCGCACCGGGACAGGGAGGGGATACGCAGTATTTT. Residues: CASSAPGQGGDTQYF.